Shown below are 11 T cell receptor beta chains from a single sample sequenced in a study of cytomegalovirus exposure and HLA in healthy donors. Use of 60 Vbeta and 13 Jbeta primers characterized the PCR. Only in-frame clones appear in the TCRdb table, and some are missing; sequencing was by immunoSEQ multiplex PCR. The repertoire holds just over 150,000 clones, with around 83% as singletons. What was sequenced was PBMCs. The receptors were sampled from a man aged 50-60 years in good health and CMV-seropositive.

The chain carries TRBV5-1 and TRBJ1-1; 10 bases are shared with TRBD1. Trimming took 1 base from V and 1 from J; bases not matched to a gene: 4. The CDR3 covers 16 residues. Germline assignment: CDR1 SGHRS and CDR2 YFSETQ. Here the CDR3 reads CASSLTRQGANTEAFF. The CDR3 region has the DNA TGCGCCAGCAGCTTGACCCGACAGGGGGCGAACACTGAAGCTTTCTTT.

The chain recombines TRBV19 with TRBJ2-6; weak D call: TRBD1 (6 bases). V was pared by 7 bases and J by 2 bases, with 21 bases between. The CDR3 is 18 residues long. Germline-derived CDR1 and CDR2 are LNHDA and SQIVND (reference sequence). Written as DNA, the CDR3 is TGTGCCAGTACCCATGTGGGCACAGGGATGGCTGGGGCCAACGTCCTGACTTTC. Encoded protein: CASTHVGTGMAGANVLTF. Filled out from reference TRBV19 and TRBJ2-6, the complete variable domain reads DGGITQSPKYLFRKEGQNVTLSCEQNLNHDAMYWYRQDPGQGLRLIYYSQIVNDFQKGDIAEGYSVSREKKESFPLTVTSAQKNPTAFYLCASTHVGTGMAGANVLTFGAGSRLTVL.

This chain uses TRBV14 with TRBJ2-4; 8 bases align to TRBD1. V gave up 1 base and J gave up 0 bases; unmatched junction bases: 5. The CDR3 consists of 17 residues. Germline CDR1 is SGHDN and CDR2 is FVKESK. The CDR3 DNA sequence: TGTGCCAGCAGCCAAGGAGGGACAGGACTAGCCAAAAACATTCAGTACTTC. Translation gives CASSQGGTGLAKNIQYF.

The gene calls are TRBV19 and TRBJ2-6, with TRBD1 as a possible D gene (5 bases). Germline V gene data show CDR1 as LNHDA and CDR2 as SQIVND (reference sequence). The CDR3 loop spans 15 amino acids. V was cut by 9 bases and J by 4 bases, with 16 bases left in between. CDR3 region: CASDSPPGGANVLTF. For the CDR3, the DNA is TGTGCCAGCGACAGCCCTCCTGGAGGGGCCAACGTCCTGACTTTC.

The CDR3 loop reads CASRPEAFRPATGELFF. Here the CDR3 DNA reads TGTGCCAGCCGTCCTGAGGCATTTAGACCCGCGACCGGGGAGCTGTTTTTT. The chain couples TRBV27 to TRBJ2-2; D not resolved. Between the trimmed V and J ends, which lost 8 bases and 5 bases, there was a span of 24 bases. The CDR3 spans 17 residues. Germline V CDR1 and CDR2: MNHEY, SMNVEV (reference sequence).

This rearrangement joins TRBV6-5 to TRBJ1-1; no reliable D call. In germline, CDR1 is MNHEY, CDR2 SVGAGI. V gave up 6 bases and J gave up 8 bases, with 7 bases separating them. This CDR3 region has 10 residues. The CDR3: CASSHLEAFF. In nucleotides, the CDR3 is TGTGCCAGCAGCCACTTAGAAGCTTTCTTT.

J is TRBJ2-1 and V is TRBV27; D call uncertain. Looked up from germline, CDR1 is MNHEY and CDR2 is SMNVEV (reference sequence). The CDR3 consists of 15 residues. V gave up 7 bases and J gave up 0 bases, with 13 bases separating them. CDR3 protein: CASTRWAGSYNEQFF. For the CDR3, the DNA is TGTGCCAGCACGAGATGGGCCGGCTCCTACAATGAGCAGTTCTTC.

The V call is TRBV2, the J call TRBJ1-1; no clear D. The length of the CDR3 is 13 residues. The V gene lost 7 bases and the J gene lost 0 bases, with 9 bases spanning the gap. In germline, CDR1 is SNHLY, CDR2 FYNNEI. The CDR3: CASNVLMNTEAFF. The CDR3 DNA is TGTGCCAGCAATGTACTGATGAACACTGAAGCTTTCTTT. Looking up the rest from reference TRBV2 and TRBJ1-1 gives the full variable domain: EPEVTQTPSHQVTQMGQEVILRCVPISNHLYFYWYRQILGQKVEFLVSFYNNEISEKSEIFDDQFSVERPDGSNFTLKIRSTKLEDSAMYFCASNVLMNTEAFFGQGTRLTVV.

In its sample, this clone was seen a few times. V usage is TRBV29-1 and J usage is TRBJ2-3, with 7 bases that match TRBD1. The J segment lost 2 bases and the V segment lost 0 bases, leaving 5 bases of the junction unmatched. Per germline, CDR1 SQVTM and CDR2 ANQGSEA. This CDR3 spans 15 amino acids. The CDR3 region is CSVEDWTGSTDTQYF. The CDR3 nucleotides read TGCAGCGTTGAAGATTGGACAGGCTCCACAGATACGCAGTATTTT.

This chain links TRBV7-9 with TRBJ2-3, with D hard to call. V lost 2 bases and J 2 bases, leaving 8 bases between the germline ends. CDR3 length: 14 residues. CDR1 is SEHNR and CDR2 is FQNEAQ in the germline V gene (reference sequence). The CDR3 sequence: CASSLRVATDTQYF. As DNA, the CDR3 is TGTGCCAGCAGCTTACGCGTTGCCACAGATACGCAGTATTTT. The full variable domain, in which reference TRBV7-9 and TRBJ2-3 provide the parts outside the CDR3, is DTGVSQNPRHKITKRGQNVTFRCDPISEHNRLYWYRQTLGQGPEFLTYFQNEAQLEKSRLLSDRFSAERPKGSFSTLEIQRTEQGDSAMYLCASSLRVATDTQYFGPGTRLTVL.

The chain carries TRBV4-2 and TRBJ2-7, with a tentative D call TRBD2 (6 bases). V lost 4 bases, J lost 3 bases, and 16 bases lay in between. The CDR3 runs 15 residues. Germline CDR1 is LGHNA and CDR2 is YNFKEQ. This CDR3 reads CASSPRGGADYEQYF. The CDR3 DNA is TGTGCCAGCAGCCCTCGTGGCGGGGCAGACTACGAGCAGTACTTC.